Below are 28 T cell receptor beta chains sequenced from a single sample in a study of blood T cell repertoires in COVID-19. Libraries were prepared by immunoSEQ multiplex PCR; TCRdb keeps only in-frame clonotypes and omits some of them. The table records about 240,000 clones, roughly 87% of them present only once. Sequencing was carried out using peripheral blood. The source of these receptors is a man aged 55 to 69 who had recovered from COVID-19.

The chain recombines TRBV4-2 with TRBJ1-2; D may be TRBD1 (6 bases). With 8 bases removed from V and 1 base from J, the gap between germline ends came to 14 bases. This CDR3 contains 14 residues. In germline, CDR1 is LGHNA, CDR2 YNFKEQ. The CDR3 nucleotides are TGTGCCAGCCGTGGGACACCTAATAACTATGGCTACACCTTC. Translating it yields CASRGTPNNYGYTF.

In this sample, this clone turned up a few times. The genes are TRBV6-1 and TRBJ1-6; TRBD1 is a possible D gene (5 bases). This CDR3 contains 17 residues. The V end was cut by 2 bases, the J end by 7 bases, with 18 bases between. Germline V gene sequence: CDR1 MNHNS, CDR2 SASEGT. CDR3 region: CASSEKGFWGSNSPLHF. CDR3 sequence (DNA): TGTGCCAGCAGTGAAAAGGGTTTTTGGGGCAGCAATTCACCCCTCCACTTT.

The chain recombines TRBV19 with TRBJ1-6, with TRBD1 identical over 7 bases. The CDR3 covers 14 residues. Trimming removed 9 bases from V and 4 bases from J; junction bases left unmatched: 6. Germline-derived CDR1 and CDR2 are LNHDA and SQIVND (reference sequence). The CDR3 protein is CASRGDSYNSPLHF. DNA for the CDR3: TGTGCCAGCAGGGGGGACTCTTATAATTCACCCCTCCACTTT.

V is TRBV7-6 and J is TRBJ2-1; 13 positions agree with TRBD2. J gave up 0 bases and V 5 bases, and 10 bases lay outside the gene matches. There are 19 residues in the CDR3. Germline lookup yields CDR1 SGHVS and CDR2 FNYEAQ. The DNA of the CDR3 is TGTGCCAGCAGCGGACGGACTAGCGGGGGAAAGAGCTCCTACAATGAGCAGTTCTTC. Its protein product is CASSGRTSGGKSSYNEQFF.

This rearrangement joins TRBV28 to TRBJ1-4, with D possibly TRBD1 on 6 matching bases. The V and J ends lost 5 bases and 7 bases respectively, with 20 bases between them. Germline V lookup: CDR1 MDHEN, CDR2 SYDVKM. This CDR3 is built from 16 residues. CDR3 protein: CASSKYVGHSGEKLFF. DNA for the CDR3: TGTGCCAGCAGTAAATATGTGGGACATTCGGGTGAAAAACTGTTTTTT.

V gene TRBV21-1 combines with J gene TRBJ2-6; the table's D call TRBD1 went unverified against the DNA. TRBV21-1 is noted as a pseudogene. The CDR3 runs to 16 residues. CDR3 protein: CASIGTGAPGANVLTF. The DNA of the CDR3 is TGTGCCAGCATTGGGACAGGGGCCCCTGGGGCCAACGTCCTGACTTTC.

The V gene is TRBV7-9, the J gene TRBJ2-2; weak D call: TRBD2 (5 bases). Trimming took 4 bases from V and 10 from J, leaving 13 bases between them. Germline V gives CDR1 SEHNR, CDR2 FQNEAQ (reference sequence). This CDR3 has 13 residues. The DNA for the CDR3 is TGTGCCAGCAGCTCTATGCCCGGACTGGAGCTGTTTTTT. Its translation is CASSSMPGLELFF. The complete variable domain, with remaining parts taken from reference TRBV7-9 and TRBJ2-2, reads DTGVSQNPRHKITKRGQNVTFRCDPISEHNRLYWYRQTLGQGPEFLTYFQNEAQLEKSRLLSDRFSAERPKGSFSTLEIQRTEQGDSAMYLCASSSMPGLELFFGEGSRLTVL.

The rearrangement links TRBV3-1 (or the pseudogene TRBV3-2) to TRBJ1-2; TRBD1 aligns across 7 bases. The CDR3 extends over 16 amino acids. Trimming removed 1 base from V and 8 bases from J; junction bases left unmatched: 13. The germline V gene has CDR1 LGHDT and CDR2 YNNKEL (reference sequence). The CDR3 sequence is CASSQGRGATFGGYTF. The CDR3 nucleotides are TGTGCCAGCAGCCAAGGCAGGGGGGCCACCTTTGGGGGCTACACCTTC.

V usage is TRBV30 and J usage is TRBJ1-2; 7 nucleotides align to TRBD1. The germline gives CDR1 GTSNPN, CDR2 SVGIG (reference sequence). Trimming cost V 5 bases and J 6 bases; bases outside gene matches: 0. The CDR3 runs 10 residues. DNA for the CDR3: TGTGCCTGGGACAGGGATGGCTACACCTTC. It is translated as CAWDRDGYTF.

This clone showed up many times. The chain couples TRBV24-1 to TRBJ2-1, with 10 bases that match TRBD1. Germline CDR1 and CDR2: KGHDR and SFDVKD. The CDR3 has 17 amino acids. The junction had 7 bases not matched to a gene; V was cut back by 4 bases and J by 2 bases. The CDR3 DNA is TGTGCCACCAGTGACCGCCGGACAGGGGGTACCTACAATGAGCAGTTCTTC. Translating it yields CATSDRRTGGTYNEQFF.

The rearrangement links TRBV12-3 or TRBV12-4 to TRBJ1-1; 7 bases are shared with TRBD1. V gave up 7 bases and J gave up 1 base; unmatched junction bases: 3. There are 13 residues in the CDR3. The CDR3 coding sequence is TGTGCCAGCACCCGGACAGGGAACACTGAAGCTTTCTTT. Its translation: CASTRTGNTEAFF.

The chain couples TRBV6-5 to TRBJ2-5; D remains ambiguous. Trimming cost V 10 bases and J 1 base, with 13 bases left between them. CDR3 length equals 13 residues. The germline gives CDR1 MNHEY, CDR2 SVGAGI. The CDR3 DNA sequence: TGTGCCATCAGGCGGCAGACCCAAGAGACCCAGTACTTC. Protein sequence: CAIRRQTQETQYF.

The count of this clone is one. J is TRBJ1-2 and V is TRBV19; 9 bases are shared with TRBD1. The germline gives CDR1 LNHDA, CDR2 SQIVND (reference sequence). J was trimmed by 6 bases and V by 6 bases; bases with no gene match: 5. This CDR3 region has 13 residues. CDR3 DNA: TGTGCCAGTAGGCCATGGACAGGGGATGGCTACACCTTC. This encodes CASRPWTGDGYTF.

A single count supports this clone. The rearrangement uses TRBV5-1 and TRBJ2-7; D gene ambiguous. Trimming stripped 1 base from V and 0 bases from J, with 11 bases between. The CDR3 spans 15 residues. Germline V CDR1 and CDR2: SGHRS, YFSETQ. The CDR3 reads CASSLSPSTSYEQYF. The CDR3 nucleotides read TGCGCCAGCAGCTTGAGTCCGTCTACCTCCTACGAGCAGTACTTC.

This clone was seen a few times. The V call is TRBV6-5, the J call TRBJ1-5; D possibly corresponds to TRBD1 (5 bases). Trimming removed 7 bases at V and 11 bases at J, with 12 bases between. The CDR3 loop spans 11 amino acids. Germline CDR1 is MNHEY and CDR2 is SVGAGI. CDR3 nucleotides: TGTGCCAGCATCGGTCAGGGCTCCCAGCATTTT. It codes for CASIGQGSQHF.

The rearrangement joins TRBV3-1 (or the pseudogene TRBV3-2) to TRBJ1-2, with D possibly TRBD1 on 6 matching bases. With 5 bases removed from V and 4 bases from J, the gap between germline ends came to 14 bases. Germline CDR1 LGHDT, CDR2 YNNKEL (reference sequence). The CDR3 extends over 14 amino acids. CDR3 region: CASSFGTSSYGYTF. The CDR3 coding sequence is TGTGCCAGCAGCTTCGGGACATCGAGCTATGGCTACACCTTC.

This clone came up a few times. The chain uses TRBV6-1 and TRBJ2-4; 7 bases fit TRBD1. J gave up 0 bases and V 3 bases, and 5 bases lay outside the gene matches. This CDR3 is built from 16 residues. From germline, CDR1 is MNHNS and CDR2 SASEGT. The CDR3 nucleotides read TGTGCCAGCAGTGACCCCTCAGGGGGAGCCAAAAACATTCAGTACTTC. It encodes CASSDPSGGAKNIQYF.

The chain recombines TRBV7-9 with TRBJ1-5; perhaps TRBD1 as D (6 bases). Germline loops: CDR1 SEHNR, CDR2 FQNEAQ (reference sequence). This CDR3 has 15 residues. Trimming left V 1 base short and J 1 base short, with 8 bases between. In DNA form, the CDR3 reads TGTGCCAGCAGCTTAGGTCAGGGGAGCAATCAGCCCCAGCATTTT. This gives the protein CASSLGQGSNQPQHF.

J is TRBJ2-2 and V is TRBV2; D is possibly TRBD2 (5 bases). Germline CDR1 is SNHLY and CDR2 is FYNNEI. This CDR3 region has 15 residues. V was trimmed by 7 bases and J by 1 base, leaving 13 bases between them. This CDR3 reads CASNSGRVNTGELFF. Here the CDR3 DNA reads TGTGCCAGCAATTCGGGGAGAGTGAACACCGGGGAGCTGTTTTTT.

The chain recombines TRBV27 with TRBJ2-1; the D is unclear. V lost 2 bases to trimming and J lost 8 bases, with 10 bases between them. This CDR3 contains 13 residues. Germline CDR1 is MNHEY and CDR2 is SMNVEV (reference sequence). CDR3 amino acids: CASSLVVFDEQFF. CDR3 coding DNA: TGTGCCAGCAGTTTAGTCGTGTTCGATGAGCAGTTCTTC.

The V and J genes are TRBV5-6 and TRBJ1-6; D gene ambiguous. Trimming removed 4 bases from V and 9 bases from J, with 14 bases in between. The CDR3 covers 14 residues. CDR1 SGHDT and CDR2 YYEEEE come from the germline V gene. The CDR3 loop reads CASSRRAMGSPLHF. In nucleotides, the CDR3 is TGTGCCAGCAGCCGGAGGGCAATGGGTTCACCCCTCCACTTT. The full variable domain, with the rest looked up from reference TRBV5-6 and TRBJ1-6, is DAGVTQSPTHLIKTRGQQVTLRCSPKSGHDTVSWYQQALGQGPQFIFQYYEEEERQRGNFPDRFSGHQFPNYSSELNVNALLLGDSALYLCASSRRAMGSPLHFGNGTRLTVT.

This clone was recorded once. The chain couples TRBV5-1 to TRBJ2-1; D gene ambiguous. Trimming removed 2 bases from V and 5 bases from J, with 5 bases in between. CDR3 length equals 12 residues. The V gene's germline CDR1 is SGHRS and CDR2 YFSETQ. This chain's CDR3 is CASSFSDNEQFF. The CDR3 DNA sequence: TGCGCCAGCAGCTTCAGCGACAATGAGCAGTTCTTC.

The genes are TRBV12-3 or TRBV12-4 and TRBJ2-6; D gene ambiguous. V was pared by 7 bases and J by 4 bases, with 8 bases between. The CDR3 contains 13 residues. DNA of the CDR3: TGTGCCAGCAACCACTTGGGGGCCAACGTCCTGACTTTC. Amino acid sequence: CASNHLGANVLTF.

Only one count was recorded for this clone. One junction end disagrees with the germline gene, perhaps due to a read error. The chain recombines TRBV18 with TRBJ1-5; TRBD1 aligns across 7 bases. The V gene's germline CDR1 is KGHSH and CDR2 LQKENI. The CDR3 has 13 residues. CDR3 amino acids: CASSPQGREPQHF. DNA of the CDR3: TGTGCCAGCTCCCCACAGGGGAGGGAGCCCCAGCATTTT. Drawing the rest from reference TRBV18 and TRBJ1-5, the complete variable domain is NAGVMQNPRHLVRRRGQEARLRCSPMKGHSHVYWYRQLPEEGLKFMVYLQKENIIDESGMPKERFSAEFPKEGPSILRIQQVVRGDSAAYFCASSPQGREPQHFGDGTRLSIL.

The chain carries TRBV28 and TRBJ2-6; D not resolved. The V and J ends lost 5 bases and 0 bases respectively, with 8 bases between them. The germline CDR1 and CDR2 sequences are MDHEN and SYDVKM. This CDR3 has 15 residues. CDR3 nucleotide sequence: TGTGCCAGCAGTCCTTACAGCTCTGGGGCCAACGTCCTGACTTTC. Its translation: CASSPYSSGANVLTF.

The CDR3 region is CASSLSTRSNEQFF. CDR3 coding DNA: TGTGCCAGCAGTTTATCGACCCGGAGTAATGAGCAGTTCTTC. The chain recombines TRBV27 with TRBJ2-1, with no clear D. Germline CDR1 MNHEY, CDR2 SMNVEV (reference sequence). The V and J ends lost 0 bases and 7 bases respectively, with 10 bases between them. This CDR3 is built from 14 residues.

The chain has TRBV5-6 and TRBJ2-1; D might be TRBD2 (5 bases). This CDR3 has 15 amino acids. The V gene lost 3 bases and the J gene lost 6 bases, with 16 bases spanning the gap. Germline V gene lookup returns CDR1 SGHDT and CDR2 YYEEEE. The CDR3 loop reads CASSYRGQKFNEQFF. The CDR3 bases are TGTGCCAGCAGCTATCGGGGTCAGAAGTTCAATGAGCAGTTCTTC.

The chain uses TRBV7-8 and TRBJ1-2; D unresolved. The germline V and J ends were trimmed by 5 bases and 4 bases, with 11 bases remaining between them. From germline, CDR1 is SGHVS and CDR2 FQNEAQ. The CDR3 is 13 residues long. Here the CDR3 reads CASSPGGSYGYTF. CDR3 DNA sequence: TGTGCCAGCAGCCCCGGCGGAAGCTATGGCTACACCTTC.